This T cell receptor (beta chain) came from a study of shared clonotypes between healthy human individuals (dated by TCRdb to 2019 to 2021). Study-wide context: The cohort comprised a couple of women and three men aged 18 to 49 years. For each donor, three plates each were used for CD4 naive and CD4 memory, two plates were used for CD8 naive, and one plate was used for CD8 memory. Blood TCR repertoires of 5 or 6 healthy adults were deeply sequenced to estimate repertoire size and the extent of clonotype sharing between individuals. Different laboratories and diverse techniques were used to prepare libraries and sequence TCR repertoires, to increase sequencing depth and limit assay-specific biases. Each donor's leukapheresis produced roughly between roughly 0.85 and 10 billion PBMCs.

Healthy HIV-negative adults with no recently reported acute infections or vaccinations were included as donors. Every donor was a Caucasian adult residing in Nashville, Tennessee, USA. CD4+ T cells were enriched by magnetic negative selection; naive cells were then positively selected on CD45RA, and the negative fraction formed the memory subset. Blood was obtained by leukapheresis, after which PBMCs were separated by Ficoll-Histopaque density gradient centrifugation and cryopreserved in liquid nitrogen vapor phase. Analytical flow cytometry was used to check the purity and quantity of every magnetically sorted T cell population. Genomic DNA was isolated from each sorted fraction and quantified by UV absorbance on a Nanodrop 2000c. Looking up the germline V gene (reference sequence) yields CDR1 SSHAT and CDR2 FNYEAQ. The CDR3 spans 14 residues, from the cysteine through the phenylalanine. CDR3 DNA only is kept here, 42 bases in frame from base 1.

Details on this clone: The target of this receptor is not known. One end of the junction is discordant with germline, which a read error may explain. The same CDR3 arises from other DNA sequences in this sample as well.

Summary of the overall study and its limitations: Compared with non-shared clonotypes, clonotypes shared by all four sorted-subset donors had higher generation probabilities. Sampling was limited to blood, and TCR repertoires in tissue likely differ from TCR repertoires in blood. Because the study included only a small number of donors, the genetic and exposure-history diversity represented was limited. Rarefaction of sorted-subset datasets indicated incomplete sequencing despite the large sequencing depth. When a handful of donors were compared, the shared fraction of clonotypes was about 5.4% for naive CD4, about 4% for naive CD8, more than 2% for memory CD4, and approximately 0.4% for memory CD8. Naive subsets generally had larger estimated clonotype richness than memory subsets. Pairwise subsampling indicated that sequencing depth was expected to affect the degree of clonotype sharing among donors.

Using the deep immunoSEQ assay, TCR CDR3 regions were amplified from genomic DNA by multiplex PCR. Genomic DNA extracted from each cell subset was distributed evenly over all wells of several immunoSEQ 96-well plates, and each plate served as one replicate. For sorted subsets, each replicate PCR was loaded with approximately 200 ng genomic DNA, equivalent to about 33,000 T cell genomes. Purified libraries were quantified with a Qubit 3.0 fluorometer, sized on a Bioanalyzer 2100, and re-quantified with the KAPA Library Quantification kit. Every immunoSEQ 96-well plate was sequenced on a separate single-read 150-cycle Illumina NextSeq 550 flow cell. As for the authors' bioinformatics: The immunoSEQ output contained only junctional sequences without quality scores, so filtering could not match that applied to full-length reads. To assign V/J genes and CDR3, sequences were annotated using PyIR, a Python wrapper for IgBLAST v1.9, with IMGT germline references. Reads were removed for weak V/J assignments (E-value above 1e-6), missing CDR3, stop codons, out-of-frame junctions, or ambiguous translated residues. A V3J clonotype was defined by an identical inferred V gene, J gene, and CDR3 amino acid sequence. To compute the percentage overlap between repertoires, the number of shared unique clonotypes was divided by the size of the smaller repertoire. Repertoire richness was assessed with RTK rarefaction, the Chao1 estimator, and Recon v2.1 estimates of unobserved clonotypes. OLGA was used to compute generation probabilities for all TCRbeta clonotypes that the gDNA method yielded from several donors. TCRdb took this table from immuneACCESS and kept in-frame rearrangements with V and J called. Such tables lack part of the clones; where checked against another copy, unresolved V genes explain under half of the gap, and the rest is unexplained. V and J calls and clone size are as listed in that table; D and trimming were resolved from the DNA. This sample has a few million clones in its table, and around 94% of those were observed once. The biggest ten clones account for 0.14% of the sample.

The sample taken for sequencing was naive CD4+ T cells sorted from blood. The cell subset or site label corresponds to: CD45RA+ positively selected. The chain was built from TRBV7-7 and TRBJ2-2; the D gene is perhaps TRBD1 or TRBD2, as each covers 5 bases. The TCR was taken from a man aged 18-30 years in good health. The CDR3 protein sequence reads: CASSLEGSTGELFF. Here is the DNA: TGTGCTAGCAGCTTAGAGGGGAGCACCGGGGAGCTGTTTTTT.